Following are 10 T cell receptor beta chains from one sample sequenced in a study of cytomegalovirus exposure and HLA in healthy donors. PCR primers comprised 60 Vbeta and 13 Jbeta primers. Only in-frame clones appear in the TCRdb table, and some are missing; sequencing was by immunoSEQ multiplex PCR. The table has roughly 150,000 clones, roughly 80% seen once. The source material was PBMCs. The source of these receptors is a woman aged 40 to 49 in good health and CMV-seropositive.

The CDR3 bases are TGCGCCAGCAGCGGGGGGGGACGGACAACTAATGAAAAACTGTTTTTT. Translation gives CASSGGGRTTNEKLFF. The chain combines TRBV5-1 with TRBJ1-4; a possible D gene is TRBD1 (5 bases). Trimming took off 4 bases at V and 0 bases at J, with 13 bases between the two ends. The CDR3 spans 16 residues. Germline V lookup: CDR1 SGHRS, CDR2 YFSETQ.

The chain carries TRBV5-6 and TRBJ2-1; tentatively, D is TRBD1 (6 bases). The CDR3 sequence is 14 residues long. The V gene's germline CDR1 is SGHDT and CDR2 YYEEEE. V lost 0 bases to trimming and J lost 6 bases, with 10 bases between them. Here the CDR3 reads CASSLDRVTNEQFF. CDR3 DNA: TGTGCCAGCAGCTTGGACAGGGTCACCAATGAGCAGTTCTTC.

The CDR3 here is CASSLRGGTDTQYF. For the CDR3, the DNA is TGTGCCAGCAGCTTAAGGGGGGGCACAGATACGCAGTATTTT. This chain links TRBV7-3 with TRBJ2-3, with D perhaps matching TRBD2 (6 bases). CDR3 length equals 14 residues. V was pared by 1 base and J by 1 base, with 6 bases between. Per the germline V gene, CDR1 is SGHTA and CDR2 is FQGTGA.

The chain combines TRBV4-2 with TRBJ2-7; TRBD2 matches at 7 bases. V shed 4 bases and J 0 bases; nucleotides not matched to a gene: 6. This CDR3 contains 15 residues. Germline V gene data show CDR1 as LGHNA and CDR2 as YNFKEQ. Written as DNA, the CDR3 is TGTGCCAGCAGCCCTCTAGCGGAGAGCTCCTACGAGCAGTACTTC. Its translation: CASSPLAESSYEQYF.

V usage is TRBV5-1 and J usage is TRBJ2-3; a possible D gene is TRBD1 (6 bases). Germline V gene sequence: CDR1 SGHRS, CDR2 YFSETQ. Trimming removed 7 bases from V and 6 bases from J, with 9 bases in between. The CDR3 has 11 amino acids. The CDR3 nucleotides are TGCGCCAGCGAGGGGGAGGATACGCAGTATTTT. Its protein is CASEGEDTQYF. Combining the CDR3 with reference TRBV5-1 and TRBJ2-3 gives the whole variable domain KAGVTQTPRYLIKTRGQQVTLSCSPISGHRSVSWYQQTPGQGLQFLFEYFSETQRNKGNFPGRFSGRQFSNSRSEMNVSTLELGDSALYLCASEGEDTQYFGPGTRLTVL.

The CDR3 nucleotides read TGTGCCAGCAGCGGGGGGACTAGCGGGAGTATCGCAGATACGCAGTATTTT. This translates into CASSGGTSGSIADTQYF. The chain links TRBV9 to TRBJ2-3; 14 bases map to TRBD2. Germline CDR1 SGDLS, CDR2 YYNGEE. Trimming at V came to 3 bases and at J to 4 bases, leaving 7 bases not matched to a gene. The CDR3 contains 17 residues.

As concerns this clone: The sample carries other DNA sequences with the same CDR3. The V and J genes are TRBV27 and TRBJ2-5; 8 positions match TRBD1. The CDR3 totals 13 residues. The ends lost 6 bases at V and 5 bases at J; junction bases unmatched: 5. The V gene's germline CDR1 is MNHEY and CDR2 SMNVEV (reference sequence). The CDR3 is CASSRDRGETQYF. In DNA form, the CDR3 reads TGTGCCAGCAGCCGAGACAGGGGCGAGACCCAGTACTTC.

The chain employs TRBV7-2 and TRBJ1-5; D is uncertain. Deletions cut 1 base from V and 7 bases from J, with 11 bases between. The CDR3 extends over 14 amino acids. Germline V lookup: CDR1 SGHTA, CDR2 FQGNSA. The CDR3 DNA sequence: TGTGCCAGCAGCTTAGGAGCCTACCCCCAGCCCCAGCATTTT. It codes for CASSLGAYPQPQHF.

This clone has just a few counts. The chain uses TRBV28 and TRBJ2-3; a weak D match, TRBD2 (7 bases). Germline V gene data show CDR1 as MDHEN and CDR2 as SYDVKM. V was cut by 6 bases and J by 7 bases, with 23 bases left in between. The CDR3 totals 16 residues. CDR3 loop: CASSPWEGGSGNTQYF. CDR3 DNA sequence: TGTGCCAGCAGCCCGTGGGAGGGGGGTTCCGGGAATACGCAGTATTTT.

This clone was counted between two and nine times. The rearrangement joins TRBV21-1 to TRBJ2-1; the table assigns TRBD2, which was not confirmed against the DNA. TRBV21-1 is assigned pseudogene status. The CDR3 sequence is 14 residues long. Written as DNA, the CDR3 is TGTGCCCCCCATCGGAAACTAGCGGGCAATGAGCAGTTCTTC. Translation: CAPHRKLAGNEQFF.